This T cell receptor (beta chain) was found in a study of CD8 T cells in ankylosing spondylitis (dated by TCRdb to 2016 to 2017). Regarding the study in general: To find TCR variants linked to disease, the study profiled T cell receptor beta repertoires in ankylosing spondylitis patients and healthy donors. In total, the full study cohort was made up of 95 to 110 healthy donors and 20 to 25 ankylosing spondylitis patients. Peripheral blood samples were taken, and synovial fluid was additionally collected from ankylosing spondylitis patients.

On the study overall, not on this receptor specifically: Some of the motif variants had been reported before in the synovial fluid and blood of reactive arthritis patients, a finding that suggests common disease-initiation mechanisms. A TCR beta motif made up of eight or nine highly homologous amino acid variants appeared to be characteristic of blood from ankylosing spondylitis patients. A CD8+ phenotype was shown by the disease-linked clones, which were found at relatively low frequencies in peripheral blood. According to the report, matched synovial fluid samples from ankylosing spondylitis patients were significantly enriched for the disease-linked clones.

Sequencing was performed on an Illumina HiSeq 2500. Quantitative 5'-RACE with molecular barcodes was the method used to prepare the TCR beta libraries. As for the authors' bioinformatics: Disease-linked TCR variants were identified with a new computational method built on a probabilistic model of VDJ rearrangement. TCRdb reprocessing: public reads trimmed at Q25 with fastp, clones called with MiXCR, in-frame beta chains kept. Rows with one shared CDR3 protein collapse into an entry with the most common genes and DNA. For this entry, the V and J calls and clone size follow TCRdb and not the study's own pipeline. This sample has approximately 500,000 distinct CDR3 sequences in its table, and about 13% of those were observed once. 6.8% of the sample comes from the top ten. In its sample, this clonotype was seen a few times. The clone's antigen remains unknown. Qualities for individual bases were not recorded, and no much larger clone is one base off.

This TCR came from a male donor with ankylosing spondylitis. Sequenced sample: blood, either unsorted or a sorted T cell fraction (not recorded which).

The nucleotides read TGTGCCAGCAGCCCTCAGGGGCTCCATGGCTACACCTTC. Its amino acids are CASSPQGLHGYTF. This chain joins TRBV13 to TRBJ1-2; a weak D assignment points to TRBD1 (6 bases agree). The CDR3 has 13 amino acids, counting the end cysteine and phenylalanine. This entry keeps only the CDR3 DNA: 39 bases, framed from base 1. In the germline V gene (reference sequence), CDR1 corresponds to PRHDT and CDR2 to FYEKMQ. V and J lose 5 bases and 6 bases, and a span of 13 bases separates them.